The rows below give T cell receptor beta chains drawn from one sample of a study of shared clonotypes between healthy human individuals. The repertoire was sequenced with immunoSEQ multiplex PCR; TCRdb's copy has only in-frame clones and lacks some. The sample shows around 2.5 million clones, roughly 93% of them seen only once. The specimen was naive CD4+ T cells from PBMCs. Every receptor here comes from a young man in good health. Some clones in this sample may be carry-over from other donors' samples. Both conserved end residues are part of each CDR3. D genes are given only for firm matches. Clone size is not always given. Where it is, it says once, few, many or a class for expanded clones.

>TRBV18|TRBJ1-5|NA|NA
TGTGCCAGCTCACCAGGGTCCAGGGGTGGCAATCAGCCCCAGCATTTT
CASSPGSRGGNQPQHF
>TRBV15|TRBJ1-1|NA|NA
TGTGCCACCAGCAGAGAGGGCAGGGGGAACACTGAAGCTTTCTTT
CATSREGRGNTEAFF
>TRBV5-8|TRBJ2-1|TRBD1|NA
TGTGCCAGCAGCAACCGAGAGGGGGCAGGGACCTACAATGAGCAGTTCTTC
CASSNREGAGTYNEQFF
>TRBV7-8|TRBJ2-6|NA|NA
TGTGCCAGCAGCTTATTTCGCTCTGGGGCCAACGTCCTGACTTTC
CASSLFRSGANVLTF
>TRBV2|TRBJ2-7|TRBD2|NA
TGTGCCAGCACCACTTCGGGGGGACCCTACGAGCAGTACTTC
CASTTSGGPYEQYF
>TRBV28|TRBJ2-5|NA|NA
TGTGCCAGCAGTGCCCTCGGGAGACCCCAGGAGACCCAGTACTTC
CASSALGRPQETQYF
>TRBV30|TRBJ2-7|NA|NA
TGTGCCTGGAGGGCGGGGCTTCACGAGCAGTACTTC
CAWRAGLHEQYF
>TRBV11-3|TRBJ2-3|NA|NA
TGTGCCAGCAGTCCCTGGAGGAGGGCGGCTCCCGCCCACACAGATACGCAGTATTTT
CASSPWRRAAPAHTDTQYF
>TRBV28|TRBJ2-3|NA|NA
TGTGCCAGCAGTTCGGATCTGGATACGCAGTATTTT
CASSSDLDTQYF
>TRBV7-3|TRBJ2-7|TRBD2|NA
TGTGCCAGCAGCTCCAACCCCGGACTAGCGGGAGGGCCAACTGCGGGCGAGCAGTACTTC
CASSSNPGLAGGPTAGEQYF
>TRBV10-3|TRBJ1-4|NA|few
TGTGCCACCAGCCAGGCGGCTAATGAAAAACTGTTTTTT
CATSQAANEKLFF
>TRBV5-4|TRBJ2-3|NA|NA
TGTGCCAGCAGCTTGGGACTGAGCACAGATACGCAGTATTTT
CASSLGLSTDTQYF
>TRBV19|TRBJ1-5|TRBD1|NA
TGTGCCAGTAGTAGGACAGGTCCCTCTAGCAATCAGCCCCAGCATTTT
CASSRTGPSSNQPQHF
>TRBV27|TRBJ1-2|TRBD1|NA
TGTGCCAGCAGTTTATCAAGGACAGGAAATGGCTACACCTTC
CASSLSRTGNGYTF
>TRBV9|TRBJ2-1|TRBD2|NA
TGTGCCAGCGGGGGGACTAGCGGAAACAATGAGCAGTTCTTC
CASGGTSGNNEQFF
>TRBV5-4|TRBJ2-5|NA|few
TGTGCCAGCAGCTTGGACCGGATAGGGACCCAGTACTTC
CASSLDRIGTQYF
>TRBV10-3|TRBJ1-2|NA|NA
TGTGCCATCAGTGACTGGACGGAATTTTCCTATGGCTACACCTTC
CAISDWTEFSYGYTF
>TRBV4-2|TRBJ1-1|NA|once
TGTGCCAGCAGCTTTGGACTCGGGGGGAACACTGAAGCTTTCTTT
CASSFGLGGNTEAFF
>TRBV2|TRBJ2-3|NA|NA
TGTGCCAGCTCTGACCGTCGCACAGATACGCAGTATTTT
CASSDRRTDTQYF
>TRBV6-6|TRBJ2-5|NA|NA
TGTGCCAGCAGTTACGGGTTGCAGGGCGTAGAGACCCAGTACTTC
CASSYGLQGVETQYF
>TRBV2|TRBJ2-5|TRBD2|once
TGTGCCAGCAGACTAGCGGGAGGGCGACAAGAGACCCAGTACTTC
CASRLAGGRQETQYF
>TRBV30|TRBJ2-7|TRBD1|NA
TGTGCCTGGAGAACAGGGGCTTACGAGCAGTACTTC
CAWRTGAYEQYF
>TRBV9|TRBJ2-7|NA|NA
TGTGCCAGCAGCGTAGACCTTGGGACTCCTTACGAGCAGTACTTC
CASSVDLGTPYEQYF
>TRBV15|TRBJ2-2|NA|NA
TGTGCCACCAGCAGAGATGAGGGCACCGGGGAGCTGTTTTTT
CATSRDEGTGELFF
>TRBV7-6|TRBJ1-4|NA|NA
TGTGCCAGCAGCCCTGGACGGCCTAATGAAAAACTGTTTTTT
CASSPGRPNEKLFF
>TRBV29-1|TRBJ2-1|TRBD1|NA
TGCAGCGTCAGCCCCCCAGGCAACAGGGGTTACAATGAGCAGTTCTTC
CSVSPPGNRGYNEQFF
>TRBV23-1|TRBJ2-1|NA|NA
TGCGCCAGCAGTTCCCAAATTCACGGGACCTCTTTCTTC
CASSSQIHGTSFF
>TRBV6-1|TRBJ2-1|TRBD2|once
TGTGCCAGCAGTGGGACTAGCGGGAGGGCCGGTGAGCAGTTCTTC
CASSGTSGRAGEQFF
>TRBV5-4|TRBJ2-1|NA|NA
TGTGCCAGCAGCCAAAGTGTAGGGGGGTACAATGAGCAGTTCTTC
CASSQSVGGYNEQFF
>TRBV28|TRBJ2-6|NA|once
TGTGCCAGCAGTTCCGGTCTGACCAACGTCCTGACTTTC
CASSSGLTNVLTF
>TRBV28|TRBJ2-5|TRBD1|NA
TGTGCCAGCACAGACAGGGGGCTACAAGAGACCCAGTACTTC
CASTDRGLQETQYF
>TRBV7-2|TRBJ1-5|NA|NA
TGTGCCAGCAGCTTACGGGGTTCTAGCAATCAGCCCCAGCATTTT
CASSLRGSSNQPQHF
>TRBV7-9|TRBJ2-2|TRBD1|once
TGTGCCAGCAGCTCGCAGGGGGCAATATCCGGGGAGCTGTTTTTT
CASSSQGAISGELFF
>TRBV11-2|TRBJ2-2|TRBD2|NA
TGTGCCAGCAGCTTATCATTCCCGGGACTAGCGGGAGCCGGGGAGCTGTTTTTT
CASSLSFPGLAGAGELFF
>TRBV5-1|TRBJ2-2|TRBD2|NA
TGCGCCAGCAGCAATGGACTAGCGGGGTACACCGGGGAGCTGTTTTTT
CASSNGLAGYTGELFF
>TRBV19|TRBJ1-2|TRBD1|NA
TGTGCCAGTAGTGAGATGACAGGGATTGGCTACACCTTC
CASSEMTGIGYTF
>TRBV29-1|TRBJ1-1|NA|few
TGCAGCGCCGGATACAGGGTTGCGGCTTTCTTT
CSAGYRVAAFF